The present entry profiles one T cell receptor (beta chain) with its context. This CDR3 has 16 amino acids. Trimming at V came to 4 bases and at J to 4 bases, leaving 8 bases not matched to a gene. Germline values: CDR1 MGHRA, CDR2 YSYEKL. Via MiXCR, TCRdb re-called the RT-PCR reads, giving one row per CDR3 protein. This table has about 200,000 distinct CDR3 sequences, about 38% appearing once. These data belong to a study of patients and donors after allogeneic stem cell transplantation. Source material: blood, either unsorted or a sorted T cell fraction (not recorded which). This clonotype was obtained from a human donor who was either an allogeneic HSCT recipient or a stem cell or donor lymphocyte infusion donor (not recorded which). It is not recorded whose cells these are; they may come from a transplant donor. The V and J genes are TRBV4-1 and TRBJ2-3, with 10 bases matching TRBD2. The CDR3 DNA follows: TGCGCCAGCAGCCCCCAGCGGGGGGGCCGAGCAGATACGCAGTATTTT. Its translation is CASSPQRGGRADTQYF.